This TCR beta chain emerged from a study of TIL therapy for anti-PD-1-resistant metastatic lung cancer. Study observations and caveats: The cohort had more treatment-naive, never-smoker and oncogene-addicted patients than typical.

Sample time point: pre-treatment sample, taken before nivolumab and TIL therapy. The tumor samples were excised metastases, mostly pleural nodules or supraclavicular lymph nodes. Patients were adults with stage 4 NSCLC. Note on this clone: The antigen remains undetermined.

The V segment lost 4 bases and the J segment 4 bases; nucleotides outside the gene matches: 4. There are 14 residues in the CDR3. Germline V gives CDR1 SGHDT, CDR2 YYEEEE. This was the immunoSEQ v3 assay. TCRdb keeps only in-frame clones here, not all; method: immunoSEQ multiplex PCR. The repertoire has more than 90,000 clones, less than 70% of them found once; the top ten carry about 10%. Material: tumor tissue, obtained at baseline. The chain couples TRBV5-6 to TRBJ2-7; 11 nucleotides match TRBD1. The receptor comes from a person aged 25 to 85 with non-small cell lung cancer. The CDR3 loop is CASSRTGGIYEQYF. Written as DNA, the CDR3 is TGTGCCAGCAGCCGGACAGGGGGCATTTACGAGCAGTACTTC.